This is a list of T cell receptor beta chains from one sample in a study of regulatory T cells in long-lasting Graves disease. Via MiXCR, TCRdb re-called the multiplex PCR reads, giving one row per CDR3 protein. Here the sample spans approximately 400,000 distinct CDR3 sequences, over 14% being singletons. These same records also appear under a second study, on T cells in Graves' hyperthyroidism and ophthalmopathy.

The sequencing used peripheral blood mononuclear cells (PBMCs), collected at new diagnosis, from a patient treated with antithyroid drugs. The receptors originated from a woman between 35 and 50 years old with Graves disease. CDR3s include the opening cysteine and the closing phenylalanine or tryptophan. The D gene is left open where the match is weak. Clone size, where shown, is once, few, many, or a class for clones that have expanded.

V,J,size,D,DNA,CDR3
TRBV12-3/TRBV12-4,TRBJ2-3,many,TRBD1,TGTGCCAGCAGTTCTCGGACAGGGGGAAGGACAGATACGCAGTATTTT,CASSSRTGGRTDTQYF
TRBV10-3,TRBJ2-7,many,TRBD2,TGTGCCATCAGTGGGACTAGCGGGAGATCAAGCGAGCAGTACTTC,CAISGTSGRSSEQYF
TRBV10-3,TRBJ2-7,many,TRBD1,TGTGCCATCATGGGTACGGACAGGGCAGACTACGAGCAGTACTTC,CAIMGTDRADYEQYF
TRBV15,TRBJ2-1,many,-,TGTGCCACCAGCACCCCCCAGGGGAGCTCCTACAATGAGCAGTTCTTC,CATSTPQGSSYNEQFF
TRBV9,TRBJ2-3,many,TRBD2,TGTGCCAGCAGCGTGGGAGGGAGTGTTGATACGCAGTATTTT,CASSVGGSVDTQYF
TRBV12-3/TRBV12-4,TRBJ2-5,many,-,TGTGCCAGCAGACCAGGAACTCAAGAGACCCAGTACTTC,CASRPGTQETQYF
TRBV9,TRBJ2-3,many,TRBD1,TGTGCCAGCAGCACCGGGGACAGGGGGCGTGAGACAGATACGCAGTATTTT,CASSTGDRGRETDTQYF
TRBV29-1,TRBJ1-2,few,-,TGCAGCGTTGTTTTAGGGGGTTTCGTCGGGGGGAATTTGGGAGGCTACACCTTC,CSVVLGGFVGGNLGGYTF
TRBV10-3,TRBJ2-7,many,TRBD2,TGTGCCATCAGTGTCGCGGGAGGAGGCGACGAGCAGTACTTC,CAISVAGGGDEQYF
TRBV27,TRBJ1-2,many,TRBD1,TGTGCCAGCAAGCAGGGGACAGAAGGCTACACCTTC,CASKQGTEGYTF
TRBV7-3,TRBJ2-1,many,TRBD1,TGTGCCAGCAGCGCTGACAGGGGGGGTTACAATGAGCAGTTCTTC,CASSADRGGYNEQFF
TRBV19,TRBJ2-1,-,-,TGTGCCAGTACTAAGGGGAGCGGTAAGTACTTTGAGCAGTTCTTC,CASTKGSGKYFEQFF
TRBV3-1,TRBJ1-1,few,-,TGTGCCAGCAGCCACGGACTAGGGACTGAAGCTTTCTTT,CASSHGLGTEAFF
TRBV6-2/TRBV6-3,TRBJ2-1,-,-,TGTGCCAGCAGCATTCTGGCGGAGACGTCCTACAATGAGCAGTTCTTC,CASSILAETSYNEQFF
TRBV7-9,TRBJ2-7,many,-,TGTGCCAGCAGCTTCCCGCCGGGGGCGCGTGAAAACGAGCAGTACTTC,CASSFPPGARENEQYF
TRBV9,TRBJ1-2,many,-,TGTGCCAGCAGCGTAGGCGGCAGGGCGGATGGCTACACCTTC,CASSVGGRADGYTF
TRBV20-1,TRBJ2-1,few,TRBD2,TGCAGTGCCCCCAAGCGGGAAGAGGTCCATGAGCAGTTCTTC,CSAPKREEVHEQFF
TRBV19,TRBJ2-1,-,TRBD1,TGTGCCAGTAACCCATCCGGGACAGGGATTTCTGAGCAGTTCTTC,CASNPSGTGISEQFF
TRBV2,TRBJ2-1,-,TRBD2,TGTGCCAGCAGGGGGACTAGCGGGAGGGCCGGAGAGCAGTTCTTC,CASRGTSGRAGEQFF
TRBV19,TRBJ2-1,-,-,TGTGCCAGTAGTATGGTAGGGGAAGTTACAGGTGAGCAGTTCTTC,CASSMVGEVTGEQFF
TRBV20-1,TRBJ2-3,many,TRBD2,TGCAGTGCTAGAGATGAGCTAGCGGGGGTCACAGATACGCAGTATTTT,CSARDELAGVTDTQYF
TRBV6-2/TRBV6-3,TRBJ1-1,many,-,TGTGCCAGCAGTGTAATGGGGGCAGAAGCTTTCTTT,CASSVMGAEAFF
TRBV6-1,TRBJ1-3,few,-,TGTGCCAGCAGTGAAGCTAACACCATATATTTT,CASSEANTIYF
TRBV15,TRBJ2-7,many,-,TGTGCCACCAGCAGAGATAAGGGGGTTATGGGGCACGAGCAGTACTTC,CATSRDKGVMGHEQYF
TRBV30,TRBJ1-4,few,-,TGTGCCTGGACCCCCGGGCCCTCGGTCCCACGGGAACTGTTTTTT,CAWTPGPSVPRELFF
TRBV19,TRBJ2-3,many,-,TGTGCCAGTAGGCCTGGTCAGGGTACAGATACGCAGTATTTT,CASRPGQGTDTQYF
TRBV28,TRBJ2-1,many,-,TGTGCCAGCAGCTCCCCCCGGCAGGGCTCCTACAATGAGCAGTTCTTC,CASSSPRQGSYNEQFF
TRBV29-1,TRBJ2-5,few,TRBD2,TGCAGCGTTGATCCAGCGGGAGTGTTGAAAGAGACCCAGTACTTC,CSVDPAGVLKETQYF
TRBV9,TRBJ1-2,few,-,TGTGCCAGCAGCGTAGAGGCAGGGGCCATCTATGGCTACACCTTC,CASSVEAGAIYGYTF
TRBV27,TRBJ1-5,many,TRBD1,TGTGCCAGCAGTTTACGTGCATGGACAGGGGAAAATCAGCCCCAGCATTTT,CASSLRAWTGENQPQHF
TRBV13,TRBJ2-2,-,-,TGTGCCAGCAGCTCCTACAAAAACACCGGGGAGCTGTTTTTT,CASSSYKNTGELFF
TRBV6-1,TRBJ2-1,few,-,TGTGCCAGCAGTCGACAAAATGAGCAGTTCTTC,CASSRQNEQFF
TRBV7-3,TRBJ2-4,-,-,TGTGCCAGCAGCTTACAACAGGGAAACATTCAGTACTTC,CASSLQQGNIQYF
TRBV11-3,TRBJ1-1,-,-,TGTGCCAGCAGCTCCAGGAGTAGGGAGGAGACTGAAGCTTTCTTT,CASSSRSREETEAFF
TRBV4-1,TRBJ2-7,few,-,TGCGCCAGCAGCCAGCCGGGGGGCTGGGTCGAGCAGTACTTC,CASSQPGGWVEQYF
TRBV28,TRBJ1-1,many,TRBD1,TGTGCCAGCAGTTCCGGACAGGCCTACACTGAAGCTTTCTTT,CASSSGQAYTEAFF
TRBV3-1,TRBJ2-3,-,-,TGTGCCAGCAGCCAACACATAGATACGCAGTATTTT,CASSQHIDTQYF
TRBV27,TRBJ2-1,few,TRBD1,TGTGCCAGCAGTTCTCTCAGGGGGCTGGATGAGCAGTTCTTC,CASSSLRGLDEQFF
TRBV11-2,TRBJ2-1,few,-,TGTGCCAGCAGCTTAATTAGAGGCGGGGAGCAGTTCTTC,CASSLIRGGEQFF
TRBV7-9,TRBJ2-1,many,TRBD1,TGTGCCAGCAGCTTAACACAGGGGGTTGAGCAGTTCTTC,CASSLTQGVEQFF
TRBV15,TRBJ2-7,many,TRBD1,TGTGCCACCAGCACCCGTCGGACAGGGGGTTTCTACGAGCAGTACTTC,CATSTRRTGGFYEQYF
TRBV7-6,TRBJ2-2,-,TRBD1,TGTGCCAGCAGCACACAGACAGGGTTTAGATCCGGGGAGCTGTTTTTT,CASSTQTGFRSGELFF
TRBV29-1,TRBJ2-1,-,TRBD2,TGCAGCGTTGAATTGCTAGCGGGAACCTACAATGAGCAGTTCTTC,CSVELLAGTYNEQFF
TRBV28,TRBJ2-1,few,-,TGTGCCAGCAGTTTATTTGCCGGGGGCTCCTACAATGAGCAGTTCTTC,CASSLFAGGSYNEQFF
TRBV28,TRBJ1-1,-,TRBD1,TGTGCCACCGAGGGGGCGTACACTGAAGCTTTCTTT,CATEGAYTEAFF
TRBV9,TRBJ2-1,-,-,TGTGCCAGCAGCCCGACGGACGGTGAGCAGTTCTTC,CASSPTDGEQFF
TRBV12-5,TRBJ1-2,many,-,TGTGCTAGTGGTTCCCCGACGGGCAACTATGGCTACACCTTC,CASGSPTGNYGYTF
TRBV28,TRBJ2-5,many,-,TGTGCCAGCAGCCAATTGGGGACCCAGTACTTC,CASSQLGTQYF
TRBV19,TRBJ2-7,-,-,TGTGCCAGTAGTGGGACAGAAGCGGGGCTGAGCTCCTACGAGCAGTACTTC,CASSGTEAGLSSYEQYF